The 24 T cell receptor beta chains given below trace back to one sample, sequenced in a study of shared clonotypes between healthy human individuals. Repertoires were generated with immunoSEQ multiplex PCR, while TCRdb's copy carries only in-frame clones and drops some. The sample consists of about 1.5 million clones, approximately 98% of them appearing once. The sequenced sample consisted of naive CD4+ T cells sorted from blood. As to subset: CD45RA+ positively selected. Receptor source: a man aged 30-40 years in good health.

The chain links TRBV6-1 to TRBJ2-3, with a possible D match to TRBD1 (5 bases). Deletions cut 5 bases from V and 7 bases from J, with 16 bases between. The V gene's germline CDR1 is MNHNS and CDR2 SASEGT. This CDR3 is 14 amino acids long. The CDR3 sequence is CASSPPAGIYTQYF. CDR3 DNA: TGTGCCAGCAGTCCCCCAGCAGGGATTTATACGCAGTATTTT.

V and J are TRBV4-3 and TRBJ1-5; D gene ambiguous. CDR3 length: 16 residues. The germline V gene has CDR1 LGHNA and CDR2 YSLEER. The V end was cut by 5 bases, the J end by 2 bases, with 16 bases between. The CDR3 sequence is CASSTRLGMGNQPQHF. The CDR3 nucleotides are TGCGCCAGCAGCACCCGCCTGGGGATGGGCAATCAGCCCCAGCATTTT.

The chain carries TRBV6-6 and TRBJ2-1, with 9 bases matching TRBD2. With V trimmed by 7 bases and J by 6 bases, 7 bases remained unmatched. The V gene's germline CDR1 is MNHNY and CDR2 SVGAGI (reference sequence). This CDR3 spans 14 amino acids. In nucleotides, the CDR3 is TGTGCCAGCACCTTTAGCGGGAGTGGCAATGAGCAGTTCTTC. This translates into CASTFSGSGNEQFF.

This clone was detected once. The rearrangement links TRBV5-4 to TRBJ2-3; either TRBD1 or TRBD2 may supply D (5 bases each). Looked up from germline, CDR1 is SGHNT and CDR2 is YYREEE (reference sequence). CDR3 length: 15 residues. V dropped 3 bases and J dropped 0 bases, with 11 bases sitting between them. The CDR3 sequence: CASSSGRISTDTQYF. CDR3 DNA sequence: TGTGCCAGCAGCTCGGGGCGTATAAGCACAGATACGCAGTATTTT.

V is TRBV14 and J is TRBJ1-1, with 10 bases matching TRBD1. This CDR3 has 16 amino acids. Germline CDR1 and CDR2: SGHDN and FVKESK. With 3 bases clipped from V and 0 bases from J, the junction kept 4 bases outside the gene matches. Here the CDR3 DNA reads TGTGCCAGCAGCCAGGGACAGGGGTCTATGAACACTGAAGCTTTCTTT. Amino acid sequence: CASSQGQGSMNTEAFF.

CDR3 amino acids: CASSPGPRGSNQPQHF. DNA of the CDR3: TGTGCCAGCAGCCCGGGACCCCGAGGGAGCAATCAGCCCCAGCATTTT. This chain uses TRBV7-8 with TRBJ1-5; a weak D match, TRBD1 (5 bases). This CDR3 comprises 16 residues. Germline V gene data show CDR1 as SGHVS and CDR2 as FQNEAQ. The V end lost 5 bases, the J end lost 1 base, and 15 bases lay between the germline ends.

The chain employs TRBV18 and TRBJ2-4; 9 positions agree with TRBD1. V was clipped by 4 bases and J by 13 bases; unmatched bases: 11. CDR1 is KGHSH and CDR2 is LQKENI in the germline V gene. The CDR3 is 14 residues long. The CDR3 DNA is TGTGCCAGCTCACTCGCCGCCGCGACAGGGGGACAGTACTTC. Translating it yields CASSLAAATGGQYF.

The chain's CDR3 is CASSLALAAEYEQYF. CDR3 DNA sequence: TGCGCCAGCAGCTTGGCCCTAGCGGCTGAATACGAGCAGTACTTC. The chain links TRBV5-1 to TRBJ2-7, with 7 nucleotides matching TRBD2. This CDR3 is 15 amino acids long. The trim removed 0 bases at V and 4 bases at J, leaving 7 bases unmatched. Germline lookup yields CDR1 SGHRS and CDR2 YFSETQ.

The CDR3 protein is CASSPRDSDNEQFF. Written as DNA, the CDR3 is TGTGCCAGCTCACCCCGGGACAGTGACAATGAGCAGTTCTTC. The chain carries TRBV18 and TRBJ2-1; 7 nucleotides agree with TRBD1. Germline CDR1 reads KGHSH; CDR2 reads LQKENI. The V and J ends lost 3 bases and 5 bases, in that order; junction bases with no gene match: 4. This CDR3 is built from 14 residues.

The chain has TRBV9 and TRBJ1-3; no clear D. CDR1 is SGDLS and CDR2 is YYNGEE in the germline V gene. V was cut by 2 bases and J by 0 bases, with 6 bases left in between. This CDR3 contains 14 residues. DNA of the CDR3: TGTGCCAGCAGCGTTTTCGACTCTGGAAACACCATATATTTT. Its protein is CASSVFDSGNTIYF.

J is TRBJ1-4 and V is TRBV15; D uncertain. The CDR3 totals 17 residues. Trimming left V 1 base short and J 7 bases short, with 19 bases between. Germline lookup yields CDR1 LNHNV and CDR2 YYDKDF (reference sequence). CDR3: CATSRATGAMDSEKLFF. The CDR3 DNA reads TGTGCCACCAGCAGAGCGACGGGAGCTATGGATAGTGAAAAACTGTTTTTT.

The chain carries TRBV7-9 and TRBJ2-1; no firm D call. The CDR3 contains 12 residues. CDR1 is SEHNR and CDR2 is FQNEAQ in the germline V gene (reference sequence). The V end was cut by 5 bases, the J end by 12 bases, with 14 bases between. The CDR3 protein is CASSARSWGQFF. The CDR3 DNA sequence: TGTGCCAGCAGCGCAAGGAGCTGGGGGCAGTTCTTC.

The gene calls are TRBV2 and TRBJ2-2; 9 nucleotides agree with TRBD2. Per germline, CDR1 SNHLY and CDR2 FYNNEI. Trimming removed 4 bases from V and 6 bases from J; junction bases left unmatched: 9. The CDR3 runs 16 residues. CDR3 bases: TGTGCCAGCAGTGCAGGGCGGGAGGGCCGCGCCGGGGAGCTGTTTTTT. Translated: CASSAGREGRAGELFF.

The CDR3 DNA follows: TGTGCCAGCAGCAAAGAGGCCAATCAGCCCCAGCATTTT. This encodes CASSKEANQPQHF. V and J are TRBV21-1 and TRBJ1-5. TRBV21-1 is given as a pseudogene. This CDR3 has 13 amino acids.

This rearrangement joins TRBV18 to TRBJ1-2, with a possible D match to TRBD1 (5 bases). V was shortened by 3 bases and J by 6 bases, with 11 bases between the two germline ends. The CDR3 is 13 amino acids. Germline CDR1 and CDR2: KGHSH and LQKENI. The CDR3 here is CASSPRGENGYTF. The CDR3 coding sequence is TGTGCCAGCTCACCGCGAGGGGAGAATGGCTACACCTTC.

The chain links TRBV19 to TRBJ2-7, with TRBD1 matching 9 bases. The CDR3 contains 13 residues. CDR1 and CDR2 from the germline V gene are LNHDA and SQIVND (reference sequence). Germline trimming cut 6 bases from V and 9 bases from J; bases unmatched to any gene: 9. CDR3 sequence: CASSPDRGEAQYF. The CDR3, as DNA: TGTGCCAGTAGCCCGGACAGGGGAGAAGCGCAGTACTTC. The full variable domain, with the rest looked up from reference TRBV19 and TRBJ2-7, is DGGITQSPKYLFRKEGQNVTLSCEQNLNHDAMYWYRQDPGQGLRLIYYSQIVNDFQKGDIAEGYSVSREKKESFPLTVTSAQKNPTAFYLCASSPDRGEAQYFGPGTRLTVT.

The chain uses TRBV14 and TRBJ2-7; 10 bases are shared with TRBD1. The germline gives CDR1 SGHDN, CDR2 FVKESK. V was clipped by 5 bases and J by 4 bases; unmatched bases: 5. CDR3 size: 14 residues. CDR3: CASSNRQGAYEQYF. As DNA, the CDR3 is TGTGCCAGCAGCAATAGACAGGGGGCTTACGAGCAGTACTTC.

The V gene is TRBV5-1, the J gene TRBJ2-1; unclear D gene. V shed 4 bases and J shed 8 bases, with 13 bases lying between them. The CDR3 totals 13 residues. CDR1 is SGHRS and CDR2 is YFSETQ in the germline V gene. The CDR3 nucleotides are TGCGCCAGCAGCCTGGCCCCTGGAGATGAGCAGTTCTTC. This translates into CASSLAPGDEQFF.

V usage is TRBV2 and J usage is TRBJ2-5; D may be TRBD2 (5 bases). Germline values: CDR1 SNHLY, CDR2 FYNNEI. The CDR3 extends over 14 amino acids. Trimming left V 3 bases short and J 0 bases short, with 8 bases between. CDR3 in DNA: TGTGCCAGCAGTGAGAGGAGGTACCAAGAGACCCAGTACTTC. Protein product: CASSERRYQETQYF.

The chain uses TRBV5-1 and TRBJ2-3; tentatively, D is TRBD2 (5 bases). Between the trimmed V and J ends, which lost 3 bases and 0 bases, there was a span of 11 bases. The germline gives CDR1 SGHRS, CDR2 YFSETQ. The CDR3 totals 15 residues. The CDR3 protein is CASSWSDSSTDTQYF. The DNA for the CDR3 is TGCGCCAGCAGCTGGTCGGACTCTAGCACAGATACGCAGTATTTT.

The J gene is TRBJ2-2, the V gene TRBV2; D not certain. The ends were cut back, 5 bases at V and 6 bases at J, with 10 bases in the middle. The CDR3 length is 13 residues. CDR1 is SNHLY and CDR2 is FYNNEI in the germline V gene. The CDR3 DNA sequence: TGTGCCAGCAGTTATCCAAACCCCGGGGAGCTGTTTTTT. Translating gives CASSYPNPGELFF.

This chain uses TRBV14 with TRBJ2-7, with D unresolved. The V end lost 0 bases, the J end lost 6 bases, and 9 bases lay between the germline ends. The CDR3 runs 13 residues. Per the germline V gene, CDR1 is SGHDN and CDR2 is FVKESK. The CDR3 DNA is TGTGCCAGCAGCCAAGATTTTCCCTTCGAGCAGTACTTC. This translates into CASSQDFPFEQYF. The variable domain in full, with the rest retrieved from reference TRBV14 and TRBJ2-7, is EAGVTQFPSHSVIEKGQTVTLRCDPISGHDNLYWYRRVMGKEIKFLLHFVKESKQDESGMPNNRFLAERTGGTYSTLKVQPAELEDSGVYFCASSQDFPFEQYFGPGTRLTVT.

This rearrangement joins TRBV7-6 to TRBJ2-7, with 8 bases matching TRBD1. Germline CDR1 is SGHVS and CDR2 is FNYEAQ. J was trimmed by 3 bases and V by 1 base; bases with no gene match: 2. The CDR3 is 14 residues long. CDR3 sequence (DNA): TGTGCCAGCAGCTTAGTTGACAGGGGCTACGAGCAGTACTTC. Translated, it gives CASSLVDRGYEQYF.

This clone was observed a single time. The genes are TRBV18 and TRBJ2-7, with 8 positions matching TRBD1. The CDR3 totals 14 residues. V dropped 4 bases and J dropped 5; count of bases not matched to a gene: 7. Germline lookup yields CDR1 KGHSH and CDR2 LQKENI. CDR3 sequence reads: CASSRRQGIDEQYF. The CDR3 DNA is TGTGCCAGCTCACGGCGACAGGGGATTGACGAGCAGTACTTC.